This TCR beta chain was identified in a study of cytomegalovirus exposure and HLA in healthy donors. Overall study findings and caveats: Sequencing likely produced, as an artifact, a cluster of highly shared sequence variants. Using the classifier, cytomegalovirus status was reportedly diagnosed with high specificity and sensitivity. A prior analysis recorded that most TCR beta V segments were productive about 90% or about 30% of the time.

The CDR3 loop spans 14 amino acids. Per germline, CDR1 SGHVS and CDR2 FNYEAQ. The PCR contained 60 Vbeta and 13 Jbeta primers. Sequencing used immunoSEQ multiplex PCR; TCRdb keeps in-frame clones, though not all of them. Among about 180,000 clones listed, 77% were seen once. On this clone itself: Its antigen is unknown. A junction end diverges from the germline sequence, so it may reflect a read error.

The receptor was isolated from a woman in her sixties or seventies in good health and CMV-seropositive. Input material: PBMCs. The V call is TRBV7-6, the J call TRBJ2-4; 10 positions match TRBD2. CDR3 sequence (DNA): TGTGCCAGCAGCTTAGCTAGCGGGGGGAACAGTCAGTACTTC. It yields the protein CASSLASGGNSQYF.